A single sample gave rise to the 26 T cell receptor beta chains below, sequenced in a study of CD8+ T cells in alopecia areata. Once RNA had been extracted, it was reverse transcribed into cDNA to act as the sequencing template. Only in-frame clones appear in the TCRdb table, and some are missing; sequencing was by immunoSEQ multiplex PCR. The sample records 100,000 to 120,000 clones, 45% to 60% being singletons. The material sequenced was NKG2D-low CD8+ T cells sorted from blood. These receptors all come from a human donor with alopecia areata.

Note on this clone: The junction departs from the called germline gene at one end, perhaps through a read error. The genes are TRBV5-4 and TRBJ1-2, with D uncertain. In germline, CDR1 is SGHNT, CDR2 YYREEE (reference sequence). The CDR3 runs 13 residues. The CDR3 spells CASTLTGPGGYTF. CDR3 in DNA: TGTGCCAGCACCTTGACGGGCCCTGGGGGCTACACCTTC.

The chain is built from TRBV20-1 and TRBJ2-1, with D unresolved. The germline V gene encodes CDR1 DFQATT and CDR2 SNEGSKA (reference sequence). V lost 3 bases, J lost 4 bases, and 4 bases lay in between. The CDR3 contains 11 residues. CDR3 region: CSASLYNEQFF. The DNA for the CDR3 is TGCAGTGCTAGTTTGTACAATGAGCAGTTCTTC.

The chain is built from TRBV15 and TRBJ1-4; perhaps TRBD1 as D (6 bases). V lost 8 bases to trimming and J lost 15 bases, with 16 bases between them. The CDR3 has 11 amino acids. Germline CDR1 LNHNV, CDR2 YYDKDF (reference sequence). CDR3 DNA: TGTGCCACCGCTTCGAAGGGGGGGGTGTTTTTT. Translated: CATASKGGVFF.

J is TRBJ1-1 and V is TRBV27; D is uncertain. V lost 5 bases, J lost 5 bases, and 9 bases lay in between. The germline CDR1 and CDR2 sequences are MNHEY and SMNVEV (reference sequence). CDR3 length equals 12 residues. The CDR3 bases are TGTGCCAGCAGTCCGGATGGAACTGAAGCTTTCTTT. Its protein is CASSPDGTEAFF.

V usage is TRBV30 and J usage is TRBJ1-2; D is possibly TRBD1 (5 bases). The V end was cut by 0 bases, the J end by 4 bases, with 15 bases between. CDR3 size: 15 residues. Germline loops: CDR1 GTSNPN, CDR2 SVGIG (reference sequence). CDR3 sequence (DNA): TGTGCCTGGAGTGTAGCCTGGGGGGACTTCTATGGCTACACCTTC. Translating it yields CAWSVAWGDFYGYTF.

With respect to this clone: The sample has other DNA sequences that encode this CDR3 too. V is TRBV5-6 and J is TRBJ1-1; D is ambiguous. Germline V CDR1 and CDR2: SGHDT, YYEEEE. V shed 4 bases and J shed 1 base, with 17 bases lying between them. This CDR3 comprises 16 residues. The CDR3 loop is CASSQTGREGNTEAFF. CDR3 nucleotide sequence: TGTGCCAGCAGCCAGACCGGACGGGAAGGGAACACTGAAGCTTTCTTT.

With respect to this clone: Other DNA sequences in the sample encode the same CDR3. CDR3 sequence: CASSLGLAGYNEQFF. In DNA, the CDR3 is TGTGCCAGCAGCTTGGGCCTAGCGGGCTACAATGAGCAGTTCTTC. This chain links TRBV5-4 with TRBJ2-1, with 8 bases lining up with TRBD2. This CDR3 has 15 amino acids. The J segment lost 3 bases and the V segment lost 0 bases, leaving 2 bases of the junction unmatched. The germline gives CDR1 SGHNT, CDR2 YYREEE (reference sequence).

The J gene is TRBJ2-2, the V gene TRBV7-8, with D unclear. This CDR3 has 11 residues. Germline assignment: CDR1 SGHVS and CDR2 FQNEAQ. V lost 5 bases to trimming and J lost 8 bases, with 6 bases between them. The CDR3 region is CASSIGGELFF. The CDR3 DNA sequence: TGTGCCAGCAGCATCGGGGGGGAGCTGTTTTTT.

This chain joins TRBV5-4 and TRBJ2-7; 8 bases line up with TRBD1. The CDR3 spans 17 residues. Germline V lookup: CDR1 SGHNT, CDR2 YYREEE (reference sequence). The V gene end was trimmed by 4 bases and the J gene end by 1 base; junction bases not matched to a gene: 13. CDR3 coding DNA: TGTGCCAGCAGCCCGAACAGACAGGGGCCCCTTTCCTACGAGCAGTACTTC. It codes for CASSPNRQGPLSYEQYF. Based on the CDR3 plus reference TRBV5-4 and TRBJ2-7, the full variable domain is ETGVTQSPTHLIKTRGQQVTLRCSSQSGHNTVSWYQQALGQGPQFIFQYYREEENGRGNFPPRFSGLQFPNYSSELNVNALELDDSALYLCASSPNRQGPLSYEQYFGPGTRLTVT.

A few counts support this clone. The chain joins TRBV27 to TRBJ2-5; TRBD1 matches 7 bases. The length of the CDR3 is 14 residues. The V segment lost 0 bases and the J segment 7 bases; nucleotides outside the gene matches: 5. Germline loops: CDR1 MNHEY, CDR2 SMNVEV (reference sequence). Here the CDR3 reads CASSLSISGGTQYF. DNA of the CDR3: TGTGCCAGCAGTTTATCGATTTCAGGGGGGACCCAGTACTTC.

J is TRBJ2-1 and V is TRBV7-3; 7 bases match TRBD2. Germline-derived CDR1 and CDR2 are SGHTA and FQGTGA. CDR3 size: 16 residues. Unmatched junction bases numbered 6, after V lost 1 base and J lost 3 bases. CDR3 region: CASSLISSGNYNEQFF. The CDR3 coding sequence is TGTGCCAGCAGCTTAATTTCTAGCGGAAACTACAATGAGCAGTTCTTC.

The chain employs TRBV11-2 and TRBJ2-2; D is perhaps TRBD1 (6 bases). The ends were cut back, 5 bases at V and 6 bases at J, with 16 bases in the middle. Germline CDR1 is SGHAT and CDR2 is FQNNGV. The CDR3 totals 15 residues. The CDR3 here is CASSHNRVTSGELFF. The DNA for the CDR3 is TGTGCCAGCAGCCACAACAGGGTAACCTCCGGGGAGCTGTTTTTT.

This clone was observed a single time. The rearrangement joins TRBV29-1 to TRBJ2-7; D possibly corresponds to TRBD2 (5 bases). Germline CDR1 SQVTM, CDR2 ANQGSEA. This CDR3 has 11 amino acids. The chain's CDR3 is CRAPWEYEQYF. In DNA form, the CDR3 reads TGCAGGGCCCCATGGGAGTACGAGCAGTACTTC.

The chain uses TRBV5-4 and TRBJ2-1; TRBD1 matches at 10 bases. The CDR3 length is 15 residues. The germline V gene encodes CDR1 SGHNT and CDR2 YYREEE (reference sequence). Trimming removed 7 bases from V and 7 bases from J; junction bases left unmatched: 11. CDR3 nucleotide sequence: TGTGCCAGCCGCGAGGGACAGGGGTTGGGGAATGAGCAGTTCTTC. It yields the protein CASREGQGLGNEQFF.

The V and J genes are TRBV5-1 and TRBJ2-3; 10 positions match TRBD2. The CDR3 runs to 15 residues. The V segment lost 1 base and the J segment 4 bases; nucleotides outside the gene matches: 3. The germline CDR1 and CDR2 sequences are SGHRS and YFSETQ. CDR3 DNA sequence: TGCGCCAGCAGCTTGACTAGCGGGGATGCAGATACGCAGTATTTT. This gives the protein CASSLTSGDADTQYF.

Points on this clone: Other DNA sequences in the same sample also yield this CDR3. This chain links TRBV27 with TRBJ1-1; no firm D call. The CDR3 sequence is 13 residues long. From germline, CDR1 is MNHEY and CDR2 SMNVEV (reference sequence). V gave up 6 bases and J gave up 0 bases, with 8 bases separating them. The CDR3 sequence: CASSLGMNTEAFF. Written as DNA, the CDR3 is TGTGCCAGCAGCCTCGGGATGAACACTGAAGCTTTCTTT.

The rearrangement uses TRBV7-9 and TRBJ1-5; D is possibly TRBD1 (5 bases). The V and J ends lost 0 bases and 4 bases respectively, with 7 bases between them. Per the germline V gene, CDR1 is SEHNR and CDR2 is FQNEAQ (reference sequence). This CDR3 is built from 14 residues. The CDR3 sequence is CASSLAAGNQPQHF. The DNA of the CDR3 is TGTGCCAGCAGCTTAGCAGCAGGGAATCAGCCCCAGCATTTT.

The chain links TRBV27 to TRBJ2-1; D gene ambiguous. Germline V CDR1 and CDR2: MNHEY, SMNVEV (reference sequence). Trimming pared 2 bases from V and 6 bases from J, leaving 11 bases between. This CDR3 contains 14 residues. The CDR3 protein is CASSLGNSGNEQFF. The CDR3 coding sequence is TGTGCCAGCAGTTTAGGGAACTCGGGCAATGAGCAGTTCTTC.

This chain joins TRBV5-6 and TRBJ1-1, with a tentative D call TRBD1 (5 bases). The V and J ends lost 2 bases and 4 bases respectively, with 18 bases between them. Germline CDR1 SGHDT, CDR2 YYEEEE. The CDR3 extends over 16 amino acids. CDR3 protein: CASSLGARVPGTEAFF. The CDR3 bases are TGTGCCAGCAGCTTAGGGGCCAGGGTCCCGGGCACTGAAGCTTTCTTT.

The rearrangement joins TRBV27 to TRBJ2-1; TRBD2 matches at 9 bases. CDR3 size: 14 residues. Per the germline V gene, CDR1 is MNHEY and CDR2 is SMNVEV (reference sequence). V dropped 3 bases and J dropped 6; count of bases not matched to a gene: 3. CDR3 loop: CASSFSGSSNEQFF. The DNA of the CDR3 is TGTGCCAGCAGTTTTAGCGGGAGTAGCAATGAGCAGTTCTTC.

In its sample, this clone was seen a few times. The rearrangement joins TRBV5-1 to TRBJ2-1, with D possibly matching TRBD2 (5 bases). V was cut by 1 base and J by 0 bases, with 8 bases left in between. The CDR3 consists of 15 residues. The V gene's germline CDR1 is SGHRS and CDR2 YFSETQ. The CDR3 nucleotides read TGCGCCAGCAGCTTGACGGGGAGCTCCTACAATGAGCAGTTCTTC. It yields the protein CASSLTGSSYNEQFF.

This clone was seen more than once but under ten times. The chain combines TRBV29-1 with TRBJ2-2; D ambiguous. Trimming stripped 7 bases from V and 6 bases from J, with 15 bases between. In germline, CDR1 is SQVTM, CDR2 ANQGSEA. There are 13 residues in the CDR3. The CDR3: CSALDGKAGELFF. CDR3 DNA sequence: TGCAGCGCATTGGACGGTAAAGCCGGGGAGCTGTTTTTT.

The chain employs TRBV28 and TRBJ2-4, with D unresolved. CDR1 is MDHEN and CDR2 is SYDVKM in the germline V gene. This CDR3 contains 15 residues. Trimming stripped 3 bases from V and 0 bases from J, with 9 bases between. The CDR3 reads CASSLIREAKNIQYF. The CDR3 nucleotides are TGTGCCAGCAGTTTGATTCGCGAAGCCAAAAACATTCAGTACTTC.

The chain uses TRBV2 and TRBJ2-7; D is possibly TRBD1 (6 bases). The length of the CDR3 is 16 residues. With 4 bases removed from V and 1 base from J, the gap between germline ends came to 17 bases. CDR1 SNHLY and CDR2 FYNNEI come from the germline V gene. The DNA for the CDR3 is TGTGCCAGCAGTGGCGACAGGCAGCCGCTATCCTACGAGCAGTACTTC. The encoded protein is CASSGDRQPLSYEQYF.

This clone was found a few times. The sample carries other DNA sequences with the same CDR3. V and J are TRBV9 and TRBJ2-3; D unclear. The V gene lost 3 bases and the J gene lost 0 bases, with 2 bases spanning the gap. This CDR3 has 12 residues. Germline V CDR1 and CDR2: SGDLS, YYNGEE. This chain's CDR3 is CASSASTDTQYF. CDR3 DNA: TGTGCCAGCAGCGCCAGCACAGATACGCAGTATTTT.

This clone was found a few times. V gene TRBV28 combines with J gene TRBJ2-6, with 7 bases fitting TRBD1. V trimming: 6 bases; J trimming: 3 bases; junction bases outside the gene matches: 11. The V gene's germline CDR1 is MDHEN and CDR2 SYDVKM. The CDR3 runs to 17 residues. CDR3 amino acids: CASRKTGKVGGANVLTF. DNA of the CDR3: TGTGCCAGCAGAAAGACAGGGAAGGTCGGTGGGGCCAACGTCCTGACTTTC. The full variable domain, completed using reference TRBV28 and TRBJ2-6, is DVKVTQSSRYLVKRTGEKVFLECVQDMDHENMFWYRQDPGLGLRLIYFSYDVKMKEKGDIPEGYSVSREKKERFSLILESASTNQTSMYLCASRKTGKVGGANVLTFGAGSRLTVL.